The clone carrying this T cell receptor (beta chain) turned up a few times. The germline V and J ends were trimmed by 1 base and 6 bases, with 10 bases remaining between them. The germline CDR1 and CDR2 sequences are SEHNR and FQNEAQ (reference sequence). This CDR3 comprises 14 residues. This record comes from a study of radiation and T cells in renal cell carcinoma. Sequenced by immunoSEQ multiplex PCR; TCRdb stores in-frame clones only, minus some. This sample has 95,000 or so clones, with 86% found just once. Time point meaning: baseline pretreatment blood. Stated treatment: 15 Gy SBRT to primary tumor, nephrectomy 4 weeks later.

The receptor's source is a man between 50 and 59 years old with renal cell carcinoma. The material was blood, obtained from a patient whose treatment included radiotherapy and nephrectomy. The chain links TRBV7-9 to TRBJ2-1, with D unclear. The CDR3 nucleotides are TGTGCCAGCAGCTTAGGGGGTTATGGCAATGAGCAGTTCTTC. This codes for CASSLGGYGNEQFF.